This T cell receptor (beta chain) stems from a study of T cells after posttransplantation cyclophosphamide. From germline, CDR1 is LNHDA and CDR2 SQIVND (reference sequence). This CDR3 has 14 residues. V shed 3 bases and J shed 0 bases, with 9 bases lying between them. Clones were read by immunoSEQ multiplex PCR, and TCRdb kept only the in-frame ones, dropping some. The sample comprises about 21,000 clones, 65% to 90% of which are singletons, and approximately 2.3% rests with the top ten. Methotrexate plus calcineurin inhibitor accompanied controls' myeloablative marrow transplants; sampling was 1 year later.

This chain links TRBV19 with TRBJ2-7; weak D call: TRBD2 (5 bases). The specimen was PBMCs, collected about 400 days after allogeneic stem cell transplant with calcineurin inhibitor and methotrexate. This receptor was taken from a female patient younger than 45 who received an allogeneic stem cell transplant from an unrelated donor, was CMV-positive, and had acute and chronic GVHD. Some T cells may be transferred from the graft donor. CDR3 sequence reads: CASSIYGSSYEQYF. Here the CDR3 DNA reads TGTGCCAGTAGTATTTATGGGAGCTCCTACGAGCAGTACTTC.